The clone carrying this TCR beta chain was observed many times. TCRdb reprocessed the 5' RACE reads via MiXCR and lists one record per CDR3 protein. The sample includes about 240,000 distinct CDR3 sequences, roughly a tenth of them seen just once. The data belong to a study of CD8 T cells in ankylosing spondylitis. Material: blood, either unsorted or a sorted T cell fraction (not recorded which). The TCR sequence derives from a male donor with ankylosing spondylitis or in good health (not recorded which).

In DNA form, the CDR3 reads TGTGCCAGCACCACTGGGGGAATCTATGGCTACACCTTC. Protein sequence: CASTTGGIYGYTF. This chain connects TRBV28 to TRBJ1-2; D might be TRBD1 (5 bases). The CDR3 loop spans 13 amino acids. CDR1 is MDHEN and CDR2 is SYDVKM in the germline V gene. Deletions cut 7 bases from V and 4 bases from J, with 13 bases between.